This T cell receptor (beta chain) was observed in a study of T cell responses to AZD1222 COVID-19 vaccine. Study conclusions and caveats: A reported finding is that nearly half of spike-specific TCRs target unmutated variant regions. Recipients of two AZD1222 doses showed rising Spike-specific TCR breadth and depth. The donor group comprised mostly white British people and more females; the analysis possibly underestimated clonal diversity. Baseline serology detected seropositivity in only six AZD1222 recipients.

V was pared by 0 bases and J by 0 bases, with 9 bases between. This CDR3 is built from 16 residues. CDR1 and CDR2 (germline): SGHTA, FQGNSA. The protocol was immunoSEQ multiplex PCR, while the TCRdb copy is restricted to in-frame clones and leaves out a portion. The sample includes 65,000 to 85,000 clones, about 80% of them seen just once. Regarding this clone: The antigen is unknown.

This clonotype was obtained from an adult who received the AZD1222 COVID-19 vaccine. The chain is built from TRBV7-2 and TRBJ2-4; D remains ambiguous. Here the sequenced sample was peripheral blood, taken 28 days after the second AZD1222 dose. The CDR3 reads CASSLAGYVAKNIQYF. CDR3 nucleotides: TGTGCCAGCAGCTTAGCAGGGTATGTAGCCAAAAACATTCAGTACTTC.